A single sample is the source of the 23 T cell receptor beta chains below, sequenced in a study of PD-1 blockade in classical Hodgkin lymphoma (dated by TCRdb to 2020 to 2022). The method behind the library was the immunoSEQ multiplex PCR assay. TCRdb mirrors the immuneACCESS table, restricted to in-frame sequences. Some clones are absent from its copies; in checked studies, under half trace to an unresolved V gene, and the reason for the others is unknown. The sample table shows roughly 42,000 clones, and approximately 67% are seen once. The top ten hold around 2.4% of the sample. The time point label, as the study defines it: cycle 4 day 1 (C4D1), after less than 7 weeks of nivolumab. All trial patients had relapsed after autologous stem cell transplantation, with cohorts A, B and C differing in prior brentuximab vedotin exposure. The specimen comprised peripheral blood mononuclear cells (PBMCs), sampled before the fourth cycle of nivolumab. All receptors come from a human donor with classical Hodgkin lymphoma.

The CDR3 sequence is CATSRDLLSEAFF. CDR3 nucleotides: TGTGCCACCAGCAGAGATCTTCTTTCTGAAGCTTTCTTT. This chain uses TRBV15 with TRBJ1-1; no clear D. Germline V gene data show CDR1 as LNHNV and CDR2 as YYDKDF (reference sequence). The germline V and J ends were trimmed by 0 bases and 6 bases, with 8 bases remaining between them. This CDR3 contains 13 residues.

The chain has TRBV5-8 and TRBJ2-7; D not certain. Deletions cut 2 bases from V and 4 bases from J, with 7 bases between. This CDR3 spans 12 amino acids. From germline, CDR1 is SGHTS and CDR2 YDEGEE. The CDR3 DNA is TGTGCCAGCAGCTTTTCGGATTACGAGCAGTACTTC. It encodes CASSFSDYEQYF.

The chain recombines TRBV28 with TRBJ2-7, with 14 bases matching TRBD2. The junction had 10 bases not matched to a gene; V was cut back by 4 bases and J by 2 bases. Per the germline V gene, CDR1 is MDHEN and CDR2 is SYDVKM. This CDR3 region has 18 residues. The DNA for the CDR3 is TGTGCCAGCAGTTCATCCGGGACTAGCGGGGGCTGGGCCTACGAGCAGTACTTC. It yields the protein CASSSSGTSGGWAYEQYF.

This rearrangement joins TRBV2 to TRBJ1-1, with D uncertain. Looked up from germline, CDR1 is SNHLY and CDR2 is FYNNEI. V gave up 6 bases and J gave up 0 bases, with 8 bases separating them. This CDR3 contains 13 residues. The CDR3 DNA reads TGTGCCAGCAGGGGATCTATGAACACTGAAGCTTTCTTT. Protein: CASRGSMNTEAFF.

The gene calls are TRBV9 and TRBJ2-5, with 7 bases that match TRBD2. Germline loops: CDR1 SGDLS, CDR2 YYNGEE. The CDR3 extends over 15 amino acids. V gave up 5 bases and J gave up 1 base; unmatched junction bases: 8. The CDR3 nucleotides read TGTGCCAGCAGTACCGGGGGGAGTAGCCAAGAGACCCAGTACTTC. It codes for CASSTGGSSQETQYF.

This chain joins TRBV7-2 and TRBJ2-5; TRBD2 matches at 7 bases. This CDR3 has 14 residues. V lost 6 bases and J lost 3; bases outside the gene matches: 7. Germline CDR1 is SGHTA and CDR2 is FQGNSA. The CDR3 DNA is TGTGCCAGCAGTCGCGGACTAGATAAAGAGACCCAGTACTTC. Translating it yields CASSRGLDKETQYF.

The chain links TRBV5-6 to TRBJ2-7; D is unresolved. Trimming removed 0 bases at V and 2 bases at J, with 9 bases between. CDR3 length: 14 amino acids. Germline V gives CDR1 SGHDT, CDR2 YYEEEE. The CDR3 protein is CASSLGTAAYEQYF. Written as DNA, the CDR3 is TGTGCCAGCAGCTTGGGCACAGCCGCCTACGAGCAGTACTTC.

The chain has TRBV6-5 and TRBJ2-2; D may correspond to TRBD1 or TRBD2 (6 bases each). The CDR3 runs 11 residues. The germline V gene encodes CDR1 MNHEY and CDR2 SVGAGI. Trimming left V 9 bases short and J 6 bases short, with 8 bases between. In DNA, the CDR3 is TGTGCCAGTGGGGGGCCCGGGGAGCTGTTTTTT. Residues: CASGGPGELFF.

V is TRBV6-5 and J is TRBJ2-5; the match to TRBD2 covers 9 bases. Germline-derived CDR1 and CDR2 are MNHEY and SVGAGI. The CDR3 has 13 residues. With 3 bases clipped from V and 10 bases from J, the junction kept 6 bases outside the gene matches. The CDR3 nucleotides read TGTGCCAGCAGTTATAGGGCTAGCGGGAACCAGTACTTC. It specifies CASSYRASGNQYF.

This clone was seen only once. This chain joins TRBV19 and TRBJ2-1; 8 bases match TRBD2. The germline V gene has CDR1 LNHDA and CDR2 SQIVND (reference sequence). There are 17 residues in the CDR3. The V and J ends lost 3 bases and 8 bases, in that order; junction bases with no gene match: 15. CDR3 region: CASSIEPGGVPIDEQFF. The CDR3 region has the DNA TGTGCCAGTAGTATCGAACCGGGGGGGGTACCCATCGATGAGCAGTTCTTC.

This clone turned up a few times. The V gene is TRBV7-2, the J gene TRBJ2-5, with a weak D call TRBD1 (6 bases). Germline-derived CDR1 and CDR2 are SGHTA and FQGNSA. The CDR3 covers 15 residues. The ends were cut back, 4 bases at V and 5 bases at J, with 17 bases in the middle. The DNA of the CDR3 is TGTGCCAGCAGCTACCACGACCCCAGGGGCGAGACCCAGTACTTC. Protein sequence: CASSYHDPRGETQYF.

A few counts support this clone. CDR3: CASSLRSAYEQYF. CDR3 DNA: TGTGCCAGCAGTTTACGGTCTGCCTACGAGCAGTACTTC. The rearrangement links TRBV28 to TRBJ2-7; D is unclear. V was clipped by 2 bases and J by 2 bases, with 7 bases between them. The CDR3 consists of 13 residues. Germline V CDR1 and CDR2: MDHEN, SYDVKM.

A few counts support this clone. The chain uses TRBV6-5 and TRBJ1-2; 7 bases match TRBD1. CDR3 length equals 15 residues. Germline assignment: CDR1 MNHEY and CDR2 SVGAGI. Losses at the gene ends were 5 bases for V and 4 bases for J; bases not matched to a gene: 10. The chain's CDR3 is CASSPSSTGLYGYTF. CDR3 in DNA: TGTGCCAGCAGTCCGAGCTCGACAGGGCTCTATGGCTACACCTTC.

This clone is medium-sized (0.01 to 0.1%) by share. The chain employs TRBV2 and TRBJ1-2, with D maybe TRBD1 (5 bases). Germline V gene data show CDR1 as SNHLY and CDR2 as FYNNEI. The CDR3 runs to 15 residues. The V end was cut by 2 bases, the J end by 5 bases, with 15 bases between. The CDR3 DNA reads as TGTGCCAGCAGTGAACGCGGCGGGGGGGTTTATGGCTACACCTTC. Encoded protein: CASSERGGGVYGYTF.

This clone is medium-sized in the sample. This chain uses TRBV7-9 with TRBJ1-1; D unresolved. The V gene lost 6 bases and the J gene lost 1 base, with 21 bases spanning the gap. This CDR3 is 17 amino acids long. Per germline, CDR1 SEHNR and CDR2 FQNEAQ (reference sequence). CDR3 sequence reads: CASSSIFPSISNTEAFF. CDR3 sequence (DNA): TGTGCCAGCAGTAGCATATTCCCCTCAATTTCGAACACTGAAGCTTTCTTT.

The rearrangement links TRBV7-2 to TRBJ2-5; TRBD2 is a possible D gene (5 bases). The CDR3 consists of 15 residues. The V gene lost 5 bases and the J gene lost 4 bases, with 17 bases spanning the gap. The germline CDR1 and CDR2 sequences are SGHTA and FQGNSA. The CDR3 sequence is CASSSGLGAGETQYF. The CDR3 DNA is TGTGCCAGCAGCAGTGGACTGGGAGCAGGAGAGACCCAGTACTTC. The full variable domain, with the rest looked up from reference TRBV7-2 and TRBJ2-5, is GAGVSQSPSNKVTEKGKDVELRCDPISGHTALYWYRQSLGQGLEFLIYFQGNSAPDKSGLPSDRFSAERTGGSVSTLTIQRTQQEDSAVYLCASSSGLGAGETQYFGPGTRLLVL.

The chain is built from TRBV7-9 and TRBJ1-4, with unresolved D. This CDR3 region has 12 residues. Germline V lookup: CDR1 SEHNR, CDR2 FQNEAQ (reference sequence). Trimming took off 1 base at V and 8 bases at J, with 5 bases between the two ends. The CDR3 is CASSLDREKLFF. The CDR3 nucleotides read TGTGCCAGCAGCTTAGATCGCGAAAAACTGTTTTTT.

This clone counts as medium-sized. The CDR3 nucleotides read TGTGCCAGCTCATCAGACGAGGATGGTGGAAACACCATATATTTT. Translated, it gives CASSSDEDGGNTIYF. The chain combines TRBV18 with TRBJ1-3; unclear D gene. Germline V gene data show CDR1 as KGHSH and CDR2 as LQKENI. The length of the CDR3 is 15 residues. V was shortened by 5 bases and J by 3 bases, with 14 bases between the two germline ends.

V gene TRBV5-6 combines with J gene TRBJ2-3, with D perhaps TRBD1 (6 bases). Looked up from germline, CDR1 is SGHDT and CDR2 is YYEEEE. Trimming cost V 3 bases and J 6 bases, with 14 bases left between them. CDR3 length equals 14 residues. CDR3 residues: CASSYGQPEDTQYF. For the CDR3, the DNA is TGTGCCAGCAGCTACGGACAGCCAGAGGATACGCAGTATTTT.

The chain uses TRBV11-2 and TRBJ1-2; D gene ambiguous. Trimming removed 5 bases from V and 8 bases from J, with 9 bases in between. This CDR3 is built from 11 residues. Looked up from germline, CDR1 is SGHAT and CDR2 is FQNNGV. The CDR3 coding sequence is TGTGCCAGCAGCGATCCTAGGGGCTACACCTTC. This encodes CASSDPRGYTF.

This rearrangement joins TRBV30 to TRBJ1-6; maybe TRBD1 (5 bases). The germline V and J ends were trimmed by 2 bases and 10 bases, with 21 bases remaining between them. This CDR3 contains 16 residues. Germline V gene sequence: CDR1 GTSNPN, CDR2 SVGIG (reference sequence). As DNA, the CDR3 is TGTGCCTGGAGTATGGGGGAGGTAGTGACGGGCTCACCCCTCCACTTT. Residues: CAWSMGEVVTGSPLHF.

The rearrangement links TRBV11-2 to TRBJ2-1, with D unresolved. Germline CDR1 SGHAT, CDR2 FQNNGV. Trimming stripped 5 bases from V and 8 bases from J, with 16 bases between. This CDR3 spans 14 amino acids. The CDR3 DNA sequence: TGTGCCAGCAGCCCTGTAAACCTCTGGGATGAGCAGTTCTTC. Its translation is CASSPVNLWDEQFF.

This clone appeared many times. This chain joins TRBV2 and TRBJ2-7, with TRBD2 matching over 7 bases. J gave up 4 bases and V 6 bases, and 12 bases lay outside the gene matches. Germline loops: CDR1 SNHLY, CDR2 FYNNEI. CDR3 size: 15 residues. The CDR3 protein is CASSDPPGGVYEQYF. The CDR3 region has the DNA TGTGCCAGCAGCGATCCTCCTGGGGGGGTTTACGAGCAGTACTTC.